This T cell receptor beta chain comes out of a study of blood T cell repertoires in COVID-19. The overall study: Spain, Italy and the United States supplied samples that represented acute and convalescent COVID-19. In each case, the material was cDNA or gDNA derived from T cells, B-cell-depleted T cells, or PBMCs.

The V end was cut by 7 bases, the J end by 7 bases, with 8 bases between. Looked up from germline, CDR1 is SEHNR and CDR2 is FQNEAQ (reference sequence). The CDR3 consists of 11 residues. Authors' data handling: For nucleated cells, counts were estimated from reference gene primer amplification. The repertoire was sequenced with immunoSEQ multiplex PCR; TCRdb's copy has only in-frame clones and lacks some. V and J calls plus clone size are reproduced from that table; the DNA served to infer D and trimming. Of 150,000 to 200,000 clones detected, 84% appear once; the ten largest clones hold roughly 15%. Seattle cases were enrolled at active infection and followed longitudinally. This clone appeared once.

Material for sequencing was peripheral blood. The chain combines TRBV7-9 with TRBJ2-1; D unclear. The source of this sequence is a woman between 70 and 85 years old with COVID-19, enrolled during active disease. As DNA, the CDR3 is TGTGCCAGCACCCTAGTAAATGAGCAGTTCTTC. Amino acids: CASTLVNEQFF.